Below, 11 T cell receptor beta chains from the same sample are listed, as sequenced in a study of T-cell reconstitution after alpha-beta-depleted transplantation in children. A TCRbeta library incorporating unique molecular identifiers was prepared. TCRdb processed the PCR reads anew with MiXCR; each CDR3 protein has one entry. The table lists about 300,000 distinct CDR3 sequences, around 10% of them singletons. The material was PBMCs, obtained before TCRalphabeta/CD19-depleted stem cell transplant. All receptors derive from a boy less than two years old with acute myeloid leukemia, due to receive a stem cell transplant.

This clonotype was picked up many times. J is TRBJ2-2 and V is TRBV12-3 or TRBV12-4, with 13 bases that match TRBD2. The length of the CDR3 is 18 residues. With 3 bases clipped from V and 0 bases from J, the junction kept 4 bases outside the gene matches. CDR3 nucleotide sequence: TGTGCCAGCAGTTTCGGGACTAGCGGGGTCGCGAACACCGGGGAGCTGTTTTTT. This gives the protein CASSFGTSGVANTGELFF.

This clonotype was detected only a few times. This rearrangement joins TRBV12-3 or TRBV12-4 to TRBJ2-5, with 8 bases matching TRBD1. There are 13 residues in the CDR3. V was clipped by 6 bases and J by 4 bases; unmatched bases: 4. CDR3 nucleotides: TGTGCCAGCAGATGGACAGGGCGAGAGACCCAGTACTTC. Translation gives CASRWTGRETQYF.

This clonotype was seen many times. The rearrangement joins TRBV15 to TRBJ1-6, with 7 bases identical to TRBD1. CDR1 and CDR2 from the germline V gene are LNHNV and YYDKDF (reference sequence). The junction had 12 bases not matched to a gene; V was cut back by 5 bases and J by 14 bases. CDR3 length: 14 amino acids. The CDR3 reads CATSPVGRGPTLHF. The CDR3, as DNA: TGTGCCACCAGCCCAGTTGGGAGGGGGCCCACCCTCCACTTT.

V usage is TRBV28 and J usage is TRBJ2-5, with TRBD2 matching 11 bases. V dropped 8 bases and J dropped 3; count of bases not matched to a gene: 2. Germline values: CDR1 MDHEN, CDR2 SYDVKM. The CDR3 spans 13 residues. CDR3 nucleotides: TGTGCCAGCCGTAGCGGGGGGGAAGAGACCCAGTACTTC. It is translated as CASRSGGEETQYF. Based on the CDR3 plus reference TRBV28 and TRBJ2-5, the full variable domain is DVKVTQSSRYLVKRTGEKVFLECVQDMDHENMFWYRQDPGLGLRLIYFSYDVKMKEKGDIPEGYSVSREKKERFSLILESASTNQTSMYLCASRSGGEETQYFGPGTRLLVL.

V gene TRBV28 combines with J gene TRBJ2-3, with a tentative D call TRBD2 (5 bases). The CDR3 has 15 amino acids. Germline values: CDR1 MDHEN, CDR2 SYDVKM. V was cut by 0 bases and J by 5 bases, with 12 bases left in between. This CDR3 reads CASSLWGGRGDTQYF. In DNA, the CDR3 is TGTGCCAGCAGTTTATGGGGCGGACGGGGAGATACGCAGTATTTT.

Ten or more counts support this clonotype. V is TRBV29-1 and J is TRBJ2-7; D gene unclear. The CDR3 consists of 14 residues. Trimming cost V 4 bases and J 3 bases, with 16 bases left between them. Germline assignment: CDR1 SQVTM and CDR2 ANQGSEA. The CDR3 DNA reads as TGCAGCGTTGCAGAGACCTCGGGTTACTACGAGCAGTACTTC. Its protein product is CSVAETSGYYEQYF.

This clonotype was seen more than once but under ten times. The V call is TRBV30, the J call TRBJ1-2; no clear D gene. Germline assignment: CDR1 GTSNPN and CDR2 SVGIG (reference sequence). The CDR3 extends over 11 amino acids. The V and J ends lost 0 bases and 8 bases respectively, with 7 bases between them. The CDR3 sequence is CAWSVLRGYTF. DNA for the CDR3: TGTGCCTGGAGTGTACTGCGGGGCTACACCTTC.

This clonotype was seen many times. The chain carries TRBV28 and TRBJ2-7; the D gene could be TRBD1 or TRBD2 (5 bases each). This CDR3 is built from 13 residues. The V end was cut by 7 bases, the J end by 2 bases, with 12 bases between. CDR1 is MDHEN and CDR2 is SYDVKM in the germline V gene. The CDR3 sequence: CASTRGRTYEQYF. The CDR3 nucleotides are TGTGCCAGCACCCGGGGCCGCACCTACGAGCAGTACTTC.

Ten or more counts support this clonotype. The chain carries TRBV20-1 and TRBJ2-7; 7 bases agree with TRBD2. The J segment lost 2 bases and the V segment lost 3 bases, leaving 7 bases of the junction unmatched. The CDR3 has 14 residues. Looked up from germline, CDR1 is DFQATT and CDR2 is SNEGSKA (reference sequence). The chain's CDR3 is CSARTSSGAYEQYF. The DNA of the CDR3 is TGCAGTGCTAGGACTAGCTCGGGTGCCTACGAGCAGTACTTC.

V usage is TRBV29-1 and J usage is TRBJ2-5; D remains ambiguous. Germline CDR1 is SQVTM and CDR2 is ANQGSEA. The CDR3 contains 17 residues. With 3 bases removed from V and 1 base from J, the gap between germline ends came to 21 bases. CDR3 amino acids: CSVDGRTSWEGQETQYF. The DNA of the CDR3 is TGCAGCGTTGACGGGCGGACCAGTTGGGAAGGCCAAGAGACCCAGTACTTC.

This clonotype was detected a few times. The rearrangement links TRBV28 to TRBJ1-2; TRBD1 matches 7 bases. There are 14 residues in the CDR3. After removal of 3 bases from V and 8 bases from J, the junction contained 9 bases not matched to a gene. Germline CDR1 reads MDHEN; CDR2 reads SYDVKM. CDR3 sequence (DNA): TGTGCCAGCAGTTTCTTACAGGGGTTTGGAGGCTACACCTTC. Its protein is CASSFLQGFGGYTF.